This T cell receptor (beta chain) was obtained from a study of CD8 T cells in ankylosing spondylitis. Study observations and caveats: A number of the motif variants had already been described in reactive arthritis synovial fluid and blood. A TCR beta motif made of roughly eight highly homologous variants seemed typical of ankylosing spondylitis blood.

With regard to this clonotype: The antigen is undetermined.

Using quantitative 5'-RACE with molecular barcodes, the authors made TCR beta libraries. TCRdb redid the calling of the 5' RACE reads with MiXCR, one entry per CDR3 protein. The table lists 350,000 or so distinct CDR3 sequences, around 8% of them singletons. The receptor comes from a male donor with ankylosing spondylitis. What was sequenced was blood, either unsorted or a sorted T cell fraction (not recorded which).

In DNA, the CDR3 is TGTGCCAGCAGCCAAGAACCTCACGGGAGGAATGAGCAGTTCTTC. Protein: CASSQEPHGRNEQFF. This chain uses TRBV3-1 with TRBJ2-1, with TRBD2 identical over 7 bases. The trim removed 0 bases at V and 7 bases at J, leaving 6 bases unmatched. The germline gives CDR1 LGHDT, CDR2 YNNKEL (reference sequence). There are 15 residues in the CDR3.